This T cell receptor (beta chain) derives from a study of blood T cell repertoires in COVID-19. About the research overall: Specimens from acute and convalescent COVID-19 originated in the United States, Italy and Spain.

The CDR3 totals 13 residues. From germline, CDR1 is LNHDA and CDR2 SQIVND (reference sequence). Sequenced by immunoSEQ multiplex PCR; TCRdb stores in-frame clones only, minus some. Here the sample spans approximately 93,000 clones, roughly 88% being singletons. Details on this clone: The junction does not match germline at one end; this may be a read error.

The sequenced sample was peripheral blood. The sequence came from a man aged 55 to 69 with acute or convalescent COVID-19. This rearrangement joins TRBV19 to TRBJ2-7; a possible D gene is TRBD1 (6 bases). The CDR3 bases are TGTGCCAGTAGTAGAGGACAGCCAGTAAAAAATTCCTTC. This encodes CASSRGQPVKNSF.